The 12 T cell receptor beta chains below all came from one sample that was sequenced in a study of T-cell reconstitution after alpha-beta-depleted transplantation in children. Researchers prepared the TCRbeta library using unique molecular identifiers, the study reports. TCRdb re-derived calls from the PCR reads in MiXCR, one entry per CDR3 protein. The table lists 450,000 to 600,000 distinct CDR3 sequences, about 30% of them singletons. Specimen: PBMCs from the stem cell graft donor, collected from the stem cell graft. The origin of the receptors is a human donor who donated a stem cell graft to a child with aplastic anemia.

A few counts support this clonotype. This chain links TRBV18 with TRBJ1-1; D unclear. Germline CDR1 KGHSH, CDR2 LQKENI. V lost 2 bases and J 1 base, leaving 8 bases between the germline ends. This CDR3 is 14 amino acids long. The CDR3 DNA reads as TGTGCCAGCTCACCAACCACAGCGAACACTGAAGCTTTCTTT. As protein: CASSPTTANTEAFF.

The sample holds a few counts of this clonotype. The chain joins TRBV13 to TRBJ2-7; the D is unclear. V lost 3 bases and J 3 bases, leaving 9 bases between the germline ends. The CDR3 runs 13 residues. Germline-derived CDR1 and CDR2 are PRHDT and FYEKMQ (reference sequence). CDR3 amino acids: CASSFGVHYEQYF. The CDR3 DNA is TGTGCCAGCAGCTTCGGCGTCCACTACGAGCAGTACTTC. The whole variable domain, remainder taken from reference TRBV13 and TRBJ2-7, is AAGVIQSPRHLIKEKRETATLKCYPIPRHDTVYWYQQGPGQDPQFLISFYEKMQSDKGSIPDRFSAQQFSDYHSELNMSSLELGDSALYFCASSFGVHYEQYFGPGTRLTVT.

The chain has TRBV23-1 and TRBJ2-7, with 8 bases identical to TRBD1. TRBV23-1 is noted as an ORF with a role that remains uncertain. This CDR3 spans 18 amino acids. CDR3 sequence reads: CASSRGSGHTGGSSEQYV. CDR3 DNA sequence: TGCGCCAGCAGTCGTGGATCCGGGCACACAGGGGGATCCTCCGAGCAGTACGTC.

The V and J genes are TRBV6-6 and TRBJ2-7; D is perhaps TRBD1 (6 bases). The CDR3 is 12 residues long. The V gene lost 6 bases and the J gene lost 0 bases, with 6 bases spanning the gap. Germline V lookup: CDR1 MNHNY, CDR2 SVGAGI (reference sequence). CDR3 loop: CASRQGSYEQYF. The DNA for the CDR3 is TGTGCCAGCAGACAGGGCTCCTACGAGCAGTACTTC.

V usage is TRBV12-3 or TRBV12-4 and J usage is TRBJ1-3; D perhaps matches TRBD1 (5 bases). The CDR3 is 16 residues long. Trimming left V 3 bases short and J 2 bases short, with 14 bases between. The CDR3 spells CASSFAALGAGNTIYF. The CDR3 bases are TGTGCCAGCAGTTTCGCTGCGTTAGGGGCTGGAAACACCATATATTTT.

CDR3 in DNA: TGTGCCAGCAGCGTAGCGGCAGGGCTGGAGGACGAGCAGTACTTC. Amino acid sequence: CASSVAAGLEDEQYF. V gene TRBV9 combines with J gene TRBJ2-7, with D perhaps given as TRBD1 or TRBD2 (5 bases each). The germline V gene has CDR1 SGDLS and CDR2 YYNGEE. The CDR3 has 15 amino acids. The germline V and J ends were trimmed by 0 bases and 5 bases, with 15 bases remaining between them.

This clonotype occurred a few times. The chain has TRBV5-1 and TRBJ1-2, with 7 bases aligning to TRBD1. Germline CDR1 reads SGHRS; CDR2 reads YFSETQ. The CDR3 extends over 15 amino acids. V was pared by 0 bases and J by 0 bases, with 2 bases of the junction left unmatched. CDR3 nucleotides: TGCGCCAGCAGCTTGGGCGGGACAGCTAACTATGGCTACACCTTC. This sequence encodes CASSLGGTANYGYTF.

This clonotype was observed a handful of times. V and J are TRBV24-1 and TRBJ2-1; 8 nucleotides align to TRBD2. This CDR3 is built from 13 residues. V dropped 12 bases and J dropped 8; count of bases not matched to a gene: 11. Looked up from germline, CDR1 is KGHDR and CDR2 is SFDVKD. CDR3 residues: CAVGGALGYEQFF. Here the CDR3 DNA reads TGTGCCGTCGGGGGGGCCCTAGGCTATGAGCAGTTCTTC.

The chain couples TRBV20-1 to TRBJ2-3; D call uncertain. Trimming left V 2 bases short and J 5 bases short, with 14 bases between. CDR3 length equals 14 residues. Germline V CDR1 and CDR2: DFQATT, SNEGSKA (reference sequence). The CDR3 coding sequence is TGCAGTGCTAGACCTCCTAAGCTCTTAGATACGCAGTATTTT. Protein product: CSARPPKLLDTQYF.

This clonotype was recorded a few times. The chain recombines TRBV9 with TRBJ2-2; weak D call: TRBD2 (6 bases). V was shortened by 0 bases and J by 6 bases, with 12 bases between the two germline ends. Germline V gene lookup returns CDR1 SGDLS and CDR2 YYNGEE. This CDR3 has 15 residues. The chain's CDR3 is CASSVGGGASGELFF. The CDR3 region has the DNA TGTGCCAGCAGCGTAGGTGGCGGGGCTTCCGGGGAGCTGTTTTTT.

The chain couples TRBV5-1 to TRBJ2-1; 9 positions agree with TRBD1. Trimming at V came to 0 bases and at J to 4 bases, leaving 2 bases not matched to a gene. Germline V gives CDR1 SGHRS, CDR2 YFSETQ. This CDR3 comprises 15 residues. The CDR3, as DNA: TGCGCCAGCAGCTTGGACGGGACAGGGTACAATGAGCAGTTCTTC. It encodes CASSLDGTGYNEQFF.

The sample holds a few counts of this clonotype. CDR3 nucleotide sequence: TGTGCCAGCAGTTACTCCCCTTGGGAGGGACGCTCCTACGAGCAGTACTTC. Translated, it gives CASSYSPWEGRSYEQYF. The chain joins TRBV6-5 to TRBJ2-7; TRBD2 matches at 7 bases. The CDR3 loop spans 17 amino acids. The germline gives CDR1 MNHEY, CDR2 SVGAGI. The V and J ends lost 0 bases and 0 bases, in that order; junction bases with no gene match: 8.